This record covers a single T cell receptor (beta chain). Making TCR cDNA involved 5'RACE template switching, which added UMIs and a universal primer site. One entry per CDR3 protein results from TCRdb running MiXCR on the 5' RACE reads. The table includes approximately 160,000 distinct CDR3 sequences, around 9.7% detected once. The data were taken from a study of T cells after yellow fever vaccination. Turning to the study itself: SMART-Seq v4 Ultra Low Input prepared the low-cell-number fractions.

CDR1 is MNHEY and CDR2 is SVGEGT in the germline V gene. This CDR3 spans 18 amino acids. The V segment lost 0 bases and the J segment 6 bases; nucleotides outside the gene matches: 12. This clonotype originated in a man between 18 and 29 years old who received the YFV17D yellow fever vaccine. The rearrangement joins TRBV6-2 or TRBV6-3 to TRBJ2-1, with 9 nucleotides matching TRBD2. The sample in question was CD8+ T cells sorted from PBMCs, obtained 45 days after the yellow fever booster vaccination. The CDR3 DNA reads as TGTGCCAGCAGTTACTCGATGTTGTTAGCGGGGGTCTCCAATGAGCAGTTCTTC. Amino acid sequence: CASSYSMLLAGVSNEQFF.